This T cell receptor beta chain came from a study of cytomegalovirus exposure and HLA in healthy donors. Notes on the study in general: A later analysis revealed that TCR association rates differed between HLA loci, peaking at DRB1 and bottoming out at HLA-C. Sequencing likely produced, as an artifact, a cluster of highly shared sequence variants. Links to common viral pathogens appeared, in a later analysis, for several of the most significant clusters. At a 0.05 false discovery rate, a later analysis found some 18,000 TCR beta sequences to be associated with HLA alleles.

Remarks on this clone: Its antigen remains unidentified.

In the PCR, 60 Vbeta and 13 Jbeta primers were used. Method: immunoSEQ multiplex PCR; TCRdb's copy keeps in-frame clones and lacks some. The repertoire consists of about 110,000 clones, with around 80% occurring once and the leading ten covering around 3%. The V gene's germline CDR1 is SGHNT and CDR2 YYREEE (reference sequence). V gave up 3 bases and J gave up 2 bases; unmatched junction bases: 4. This CDR3 spans 14 amino acids. Sequencing was performed on PBMCs. The V gene is TRBV5-4, the J gene TRBJ2-5, with 7 nucleotides matching TRBD1. This clonotype originated in a woman aged 40 to 50 in good health and CMV-seronegative. In DNA form, the CDR3 reads TGTGCCAGCAGCTCTCCGGGACAGCAAGAGACCCAGTACTTC. This encodes CASSSPGQQETQYF. The full variable domain, in which reference TRBV5-4 and TRBJ2-5 provide the parts outside the CDR3, is ETGVTQSPTHLIKTRGQQVTLRCSSQSGHNTVSWYQQALGQGPQFIFQYYREEENGRGNFPPRFSGLQFPNYSSELNVNALELDDSALYLCASSSPGQQETQYFGPGTRLLVL.